Detailed here is one T cell receptor (beta chain). Its antigen remains unknown. This table comes from immunoSEQ multiplex PCR, and its TCRdb copy is limited to in-frame clones, with some not included. The data contain 950,000 to 1,100,000 clones, 70% to 80% of them singletons. The source of the sample is a study of shared clonotypes between healthy human individuals. General study points: What naive subsets generally showed was a larger estimated richness than memory subsets showed.

The CDR3 extends over 15 amino acids. V gave up 2 bases and J gave up 6 bases, with 14 bases separating them. The V gene's germline CDR1 is SGDLS and CDR2 YYNGEE. V usage is TRBV9 and J usage is TRBJ2-2; D is unclear. This TCR was sampled from a man younger than 30 in good health. What was sequenced was memory CD4+ T cells sorted from blood. Subset meaning: CD45RA-negative fraction. Here the CDR3 reads CASSVGFVGAGELFF. The DNA for the CDR3 is TGTGCCAGCAGCGTGGGTTTTGTGGGCGCCGGGGAGCTGTTTTTT.